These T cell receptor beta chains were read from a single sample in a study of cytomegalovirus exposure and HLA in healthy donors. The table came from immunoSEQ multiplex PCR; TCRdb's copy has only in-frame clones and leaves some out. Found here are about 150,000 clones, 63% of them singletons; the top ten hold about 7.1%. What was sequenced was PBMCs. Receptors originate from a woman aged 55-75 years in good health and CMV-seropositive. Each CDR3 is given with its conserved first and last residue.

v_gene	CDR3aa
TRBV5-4	CASSSRQGAYEQYF
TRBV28	CASRTGGRVFF
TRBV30	CAWVPGGHYEQYF
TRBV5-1	CASSLGTAYNEQFF
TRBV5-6	CASSWYAWDRDYEQYF
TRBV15	CATSRDSGTGHEKLFF
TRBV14	CASSPPGLAVNEQFF
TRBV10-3	CAIRTGATDTQYF
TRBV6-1	CASSAGTSGRSDTQYF
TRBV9	CASSVAGGQGLYEQYF
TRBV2	CASSGTSGTYNEQFF
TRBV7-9	CASSLASETRYNEQFF
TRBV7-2	CASSITRSGRAYEQYF
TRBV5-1	CASSFGGSYEQYF
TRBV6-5	CASSSERTGWHETQYF
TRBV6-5	CASSSHGAIETQYF
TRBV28	CASSLGPRDSTYEQYF
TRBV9	CASSHGAGDYEQYF
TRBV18	CASSPKDTGRNQPQHF
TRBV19	CASSGAPGLIYNEQFF
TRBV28	CASSFEDRAWENIQYF
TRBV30	CAWSLRGGQYTEAFF
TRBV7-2	CASSLDSASGLQETQYF
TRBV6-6	CASSPSQGVRKTQYF
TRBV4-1	CASSQDARAPSGYTF
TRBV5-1	CASSYGGTSGRADTQYF
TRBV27	CASSLFWTSGRNEQYF
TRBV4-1	CASSPWQGPGELFF
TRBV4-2	CASSRDSNEKLFF
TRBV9	CTSSGLGQVTDTQYF
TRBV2	CASSAAGANEKLFF
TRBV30	CACPGRGRLSDTQYF
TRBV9	CASSVGGGSGSYNEQFF
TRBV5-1	CASSFNGYEQYF
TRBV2	CASSELAVDYGELFF
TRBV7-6	CASSGKEVDEQFF
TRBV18	CASSPQGAYGYTF
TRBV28	CASSFTLAGADTQYF
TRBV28	CASSRTGANYGYTF
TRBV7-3	CASSTPGGEQFF
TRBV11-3	CASSLDFTDTQYF
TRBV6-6	CASTRGGSRNEKLFF
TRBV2	CASSWTSVNEQFF
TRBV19	CASINRVNTIYF
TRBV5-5	CASSLGQGAGAQHF
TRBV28	CASWRGQGSGNTIYF
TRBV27	CASSLHYSGTGKDQRDQYF
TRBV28	CASSLDTYEQYF
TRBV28	CASSLRRSSGNTIYF
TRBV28	CASRRERWSYEQYF
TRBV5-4	CASSPDRASTDTQYF
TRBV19	CASSGRVNYGYTF
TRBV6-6	CASLPTGSLRGELFF